This section outlines one T cell receptor (beta chain) sequence together with its context. Antigen: not known. This entry comes from a study of molecular identifiers for immune sequencing clone quantification. Sorting was used to obtain naive CD8 T cells (CD8+CD4-CCR7+CD45RA+). In preparing bulk TCR libraries, previously described methods and listed TCR primers were used. TCRdb processed the PCR reads anew with MiXCR; each CDR3 protein has one entry. The sample comprises around 460,000 distinct CDR3 sequences, less than 30% of which are singletons, and 0.7% to 0.9% rests with the top ten. Broader study findings: Spiked TCR RNA from one Jurkat cell reportedly showed up when mixed among 800,000 to 1,000,000 naive cells. Clones exceeding 20 RNA copies carried over 97% of effector molecules but under 1% of naive-cell molecules.

The CDR3 is 15 residues long. With 5 bases clipped from V and 2 bases from J, the junction kept 9 bases outside the gene matches. CDR1 SEHNR and CDR2 FQNEAQ come from the germline V gene (reference sequence). The specimen sequenced was naive CD8+ T cells from blood, with Jurkat cell RNA spiked in. Subset described: FACS-sorted CD8+CD4-CCR7+CD45RA+ naive T cells. The chain links TRBV7-9 to TRBJ2-7; 7 bases fit TRBD1. The TCR was taken from a human donor in good health. Some libraries in this study had Jurkat cell RNA spiked in. The CDR3 DNA reads TGTGCCAGCAGCCACCGGGTCAGGGGGACCTACGAGCAGTACTTC. This encodes CASSHRVRGTYEQYF. Full variable domain (rest looked up from reference TRBV7-9 and TRBJ2-7): DTGVSQNPRHKITKRGQNVTFRCDPISEHNRLYWYRQTLGQGPEFLTYFQNEAQLEKSRLLSDRFSAERPKGSFSTLEIQRTEQGDSAMYLCASSHRVRGTYEQYFGPGTRLTVT.